The present TCR beta chain was sequenced within a study of tumor-infiltrating lymphocytes in primary liver carcinoma. A primer matching the constant region was used to make TCR beta cDNA from around 460 ng of total RNA. It was through three nested multiplex PCR rounds of slightly modified ARM-PCR that TCR beta libraries arose. Amplification in the first two PCR rounds was performed using TRBV1-TRBV30 forward primers and a C-beta reverse primer for around 10 cycles each. TCRdb reprocessed the multiplex PCR reads via MiXCR and lists one record per CDR3 protein. Among over 35,000 distinct CDR3 sequences listed, 73% were seen once. In germline, CDR1 is MNHNS, CDR2 SASEGT. The CDR3 is 14 residues long. V gave up 2 bases and J gave up 10 bases, with 15 bases separating them. Without any cell sorting, about 20-31 mg of bulk tissue yielded co-extracted RNA and DNA. The patients lived with chronic HBV infection and had not yet received any treatment.

The table lists this clonotype with many counts. Specimen: liver tumor tissue from sampling region 2. The subset was: tumor region T2, inferior pole. The chain has TRBV6-1 and TRBJ2-1; perhaps TRBD1 as D (6 bases). This receptor was obtained from a man aged 35 to 55 with primary liver carcinoma and hepatitis B virus infection. CDR3 DNA: TGTGCCAGCAGTGAACAGGGGAATTGGGGAGAGCAGTTCTTC. Amino acids: CASSEQGNWGEQFF.